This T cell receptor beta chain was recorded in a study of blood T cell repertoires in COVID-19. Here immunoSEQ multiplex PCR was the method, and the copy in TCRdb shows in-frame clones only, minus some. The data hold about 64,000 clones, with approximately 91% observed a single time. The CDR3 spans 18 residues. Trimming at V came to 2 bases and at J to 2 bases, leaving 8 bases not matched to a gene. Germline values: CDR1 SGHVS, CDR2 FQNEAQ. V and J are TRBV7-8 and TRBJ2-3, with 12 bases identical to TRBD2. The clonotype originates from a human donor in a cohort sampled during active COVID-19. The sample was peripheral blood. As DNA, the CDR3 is TGTGCCAGCAGCTTACTAGCGGGAGGGCCATACCTCACAGATACGCAGTATTTT. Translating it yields CASSLLAGGPYLTDTQYF.